What follows is one TCR beta chain and its context. The antigen remains unidentified. The data were obtained in a study of blood T cells in healthy people across ages. The CDR3 extends over 13 amino acids. CDR1 and CDR2 from the germline V gene are GTSNPN and SVGIG (reference sequence). V lost 1 base and J 5 bases, leaving 9 bases between the germline ends. Primers used in a second PCR of roughly 6 to 11 cycles were a sample-barcoded 5' primer and a J-beta primer mix. The template-switch adaptor was a 5' adaptor with 12 random nucleotides. It tagged each cDNA molecule. TCRdb re-called the 5' RACE reads with MiXCR, one entry per CDR3 protein. The table records roughly 1,700,000 distinct CDR3 sequences, roughly 27% of them present only once. Study-level points and caveats: Strongly correlated with naive T cell percentage was TCR beta diversity.

The specimen sequenced was blood. This receptor was identified in a woman in her 30s in good health. The chain couples TRBV30 to TRBJ1-5; TRBD1 is a possible D gene (5 bases). In DNA, the CDR3 is TGTGCCTGGAGTGCGCGAGGGGATCAGCCCCAGCATTTT. Translating gives CAWSARGDQPQHF.